The present entry profiles one TCR beta chain with its context. The sample belongs to a study of T cells in Graves' hyperthyroidism and ophthalmopathy. Trimming took 5 bases from V and 0 from J, leaving 16 bases between them. The CDR3 runs 17 residues. CDR1 SGHVS and CDR2 FQNEAQ come from the germline V gene. Amplification targeted TCR beta CDR3 regions from RNA transcripts. First-round RT-PCR targeting the TCR CDR3 was performed with the HTBI primer set. TCRdb called the multiplex PCR reads again in MiXCR, with one record for every CDR3 protein. The sample carries approximately 500,000 distinct CDR3 sequences, around 46% recorded once.

Sample: peripheral blood or thyroid tissue (not recorded which). The V call is TRBV7-8, the J call TRBJ1-4; possibly TRBD1 for D (6 bases). The clonotype comes from a woman aged 18-29 years with Graves' hyperthyroidism. The CDR3 DNA reads as TGTGCCAGCAGCCAACGGGACAAATCACCAACTAATGAAAAACTGTTTTTT. It yields the protein CASSQRDKSPTNEKLFF.